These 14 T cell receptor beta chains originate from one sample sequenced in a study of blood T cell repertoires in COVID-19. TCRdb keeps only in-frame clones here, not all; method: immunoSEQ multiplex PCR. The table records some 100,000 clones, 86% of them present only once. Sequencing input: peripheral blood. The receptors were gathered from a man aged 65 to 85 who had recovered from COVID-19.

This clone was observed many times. CDR3 amino acids: CASSKDSYYGYTF. CDR3 in DNA: TGTGCCAGCAGCAAGGACAGCTACTATGGCTACACCTTC. The V and J genes are TRBV5-4 and TRBJ1-2; weak D call: TRBD1 (6 bases). V was pared by 4 bases and J by 3 bases, with 10 bases between. CDR3 length: 13 residues. CDR1 SGHNT and CDR2 YYREEE come from the germline V gene (reference sequence).

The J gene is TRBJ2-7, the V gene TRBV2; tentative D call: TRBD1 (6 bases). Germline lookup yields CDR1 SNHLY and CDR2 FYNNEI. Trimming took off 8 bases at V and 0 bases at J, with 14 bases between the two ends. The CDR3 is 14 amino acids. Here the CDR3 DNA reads TGTGCCAGCCTGAGTCAGGGGAACTCCTACGAGCAGTACTTC. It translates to CASLSQGNSYEQYF.

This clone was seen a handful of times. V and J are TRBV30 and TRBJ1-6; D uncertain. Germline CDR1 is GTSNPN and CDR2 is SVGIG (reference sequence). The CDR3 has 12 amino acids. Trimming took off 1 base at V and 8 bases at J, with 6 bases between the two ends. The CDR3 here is CAWSGDYSPLHF. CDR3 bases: TGTGCCTGGAGTGGAGATTATTCACCCCTCCACTTT.

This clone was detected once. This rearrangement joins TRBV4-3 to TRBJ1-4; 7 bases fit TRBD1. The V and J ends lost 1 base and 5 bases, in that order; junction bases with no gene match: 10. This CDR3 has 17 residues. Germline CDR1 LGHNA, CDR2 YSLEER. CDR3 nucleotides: TGCGCCAGCAGCCAAGTATACCTGAGGGGGCTGAATGAAAAACTGTTTTTT. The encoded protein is CASSQVYLRGLNEKLFF.

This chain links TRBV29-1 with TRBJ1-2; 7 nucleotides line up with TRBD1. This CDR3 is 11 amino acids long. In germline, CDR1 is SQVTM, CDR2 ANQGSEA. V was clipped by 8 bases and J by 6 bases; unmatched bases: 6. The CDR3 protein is CSTGTVDGYTF. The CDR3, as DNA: TGCAGCACCGGGACAGTCGATGGCTACACCTTC. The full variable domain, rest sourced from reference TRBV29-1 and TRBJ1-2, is SAVISQKPSRDICQRGTSLTIQCQVDSQVTMMFWYRQQPGQSLTLIATANQGSEATYESGFVIDKFPISRPNLTFSTLTVSNMSPEDSSIYLCSTGTVDGYTFGSGTRLTVV.

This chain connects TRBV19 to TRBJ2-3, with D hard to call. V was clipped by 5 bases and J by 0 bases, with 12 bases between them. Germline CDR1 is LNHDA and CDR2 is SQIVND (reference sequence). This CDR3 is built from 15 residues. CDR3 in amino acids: CASSWAGRSTDTQYF. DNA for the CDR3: TGTGCCAGTAGTTGGGCAGGCCGCAGCACAGATACGCAGTATTTT.

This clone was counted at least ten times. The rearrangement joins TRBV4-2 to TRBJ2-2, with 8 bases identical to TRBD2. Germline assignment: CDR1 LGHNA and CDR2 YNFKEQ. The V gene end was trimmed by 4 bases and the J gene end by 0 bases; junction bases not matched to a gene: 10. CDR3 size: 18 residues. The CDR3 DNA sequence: TGTGCCAGCAGCCTACTCTCACAGGGACTAGCGAACACCGGGGAGCTGTTTTTT. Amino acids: CASSLLSQGLANTGELFF.

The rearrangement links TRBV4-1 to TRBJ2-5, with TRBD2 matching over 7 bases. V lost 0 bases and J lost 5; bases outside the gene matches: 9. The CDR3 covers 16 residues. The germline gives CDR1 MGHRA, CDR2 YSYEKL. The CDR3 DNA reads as TGCGCCAGCAGCCAAGATCGGGCTAGCGGAGGGGAGACCCAGTACTTC. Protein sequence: CASSQDRASGGETQYF.

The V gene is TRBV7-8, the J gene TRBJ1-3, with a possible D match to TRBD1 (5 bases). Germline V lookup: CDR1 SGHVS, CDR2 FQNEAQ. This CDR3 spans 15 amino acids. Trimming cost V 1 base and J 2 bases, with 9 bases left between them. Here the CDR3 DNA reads TGTGCCAGCAGCTTAGGCGCAGGGACTGGAAACACCATATATTTT. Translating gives CASSLGAGTGNTIYF.

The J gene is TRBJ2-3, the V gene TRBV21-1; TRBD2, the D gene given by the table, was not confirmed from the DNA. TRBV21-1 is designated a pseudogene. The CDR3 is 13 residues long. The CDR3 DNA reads TGTGCCAGCAGCAGGGGGGACACAGATACGCAGTATTTT. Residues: CASSRGDTDTQYF.

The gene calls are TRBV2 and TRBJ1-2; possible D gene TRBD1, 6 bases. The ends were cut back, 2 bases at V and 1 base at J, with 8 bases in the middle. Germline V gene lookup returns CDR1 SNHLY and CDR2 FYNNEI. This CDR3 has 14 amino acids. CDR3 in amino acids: CASSERGYNYGYTF. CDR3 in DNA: TGTGCCAGCAGTGAAAGGGGGTATAACTATGGCTACACCTTC. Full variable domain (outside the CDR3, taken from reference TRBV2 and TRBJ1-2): EPEVTQTPSHQVTQMGQEVILRCVPISNHLYFYWYRQILGQKVEFLVSFYNNEISEKSEIFDDQFSVERPDGSNFTLKIRSTKLEDSAMYFCASSERGYNYGYTFGSGTRLTVV.

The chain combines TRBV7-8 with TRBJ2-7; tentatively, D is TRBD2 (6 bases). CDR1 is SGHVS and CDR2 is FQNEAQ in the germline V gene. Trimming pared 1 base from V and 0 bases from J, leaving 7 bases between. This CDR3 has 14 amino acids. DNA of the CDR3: TGTGCCAGCAGCTTAGAGCGGGCCTCCTACGAGCAGTACTTC. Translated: CASSLERASYEQYF.

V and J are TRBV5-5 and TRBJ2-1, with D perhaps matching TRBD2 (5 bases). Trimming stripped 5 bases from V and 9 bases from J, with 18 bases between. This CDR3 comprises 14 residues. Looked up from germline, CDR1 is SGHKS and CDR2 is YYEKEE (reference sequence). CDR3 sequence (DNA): TGTGCCAGCAGGGATGGATTCGACCTAGCTGAGCAGTTCTTC. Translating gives CASRDGFDLAEQFF.

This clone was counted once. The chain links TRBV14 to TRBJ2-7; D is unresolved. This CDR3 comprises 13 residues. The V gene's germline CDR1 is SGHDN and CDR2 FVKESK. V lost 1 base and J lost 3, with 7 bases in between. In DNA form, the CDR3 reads TGTGCCAGCAGCCAAGCCCACTACTACGAGCAGTACTTC. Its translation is CASSQAHYYEQYF.